One sample yielded the 17 T cell receptor beta chains listed below, sequenced in a study of cytomegalovirus exposure and HLA in healthy donors. Researchers ran the PCR with 60 Vbeta and 13 Jbeta primers. TCRdb's table, derived via immunoSEQ multiplex PCR, lists solely in-frame clones and lacks some. Its listing shows 130,000 or so clones. The specimen sequenced was PBMCs. All receptors come from a woman under 30 in good health and CMV-seronegative.

The gene calls are TRBV5-6 and TRBJ1-1, with 11 bases aligning to TRBD1. The V gene end was trimmed by 3 bases and the J gene end by 4 bases; junction bases not matched to a gene: 8. The CDR3 sequence is 16 residues long. Germline V CDR1 and CDR2: SGHDT, YYEEEE. Here the CDR3 reads CASSSWTGTGGTEAFF. Written as DNA, the CDR3 is TGTGCCAGCAGCTCGTGGACCGGGACAGGGGGCACTGAAGCTTTCTTT. Together with reference TRBV5-6 and TRBJ1-1, the CDR3 gives the full variable domain: DAGVTQSPTHLIKTRGQQVTLRCSPKSGHDTVSWYQQALGQGPQFIFQYYEEEERQRGNFPDRFSGHQFPNYSSELNVNALLLGDSALYLCASSSWTGTGGTEAFFGQGTRLTVV.

The V gene is TRBV6-5, the J gene TRBJ2-7; 7 nucleotides agree with TRBD1. Germline assignment: CDR1 MNHEY and CDR2 SVGAGI. The V gene end was trimmed by 4 bases and the J gene end by 3 bases; junction bases not matched to a gene: 9. CDR3 length: 15 amino acids. The CDR3 region has the DNA TGTGCCAGCAGTTCCCAGGGGGAAGGTCTCTACGAGCAGTACTTC. Amino acids: CASSSQGEGLYEQYF.

This chain uses TRBV28 with TRBJ2-5, with TRBD1 matching over 11 bases. This CDR3 contains 13 residues. Trimming took 4 bases from V and 8 from J; bases not matched to a gene: 3. Germline CDR1 MDHEN, CDR2 SYDVKM. The CDR3 bases are TGTGCCAGCAGTTCGGGACAGGGGGGTACCCAGTACTTC. Its protein product is CASSSGQGGTQYF.

This chain joins TRBV6-1 and TRBJ2-2; 8 bases fit TRBD2. This CDR3 spans 15 amino acids. From germline, CDR1 is MNHNS and CDR2 SASEGT. Trimming removed 5 bases from V and 0 bases from J; junction bases left unmatched: 2. CDR3 residues: CASSRGLANTGELFF. CDR3 sequence (DNA): TGTGCCAGCAGTCGGGGACTAGCGAACACCGGGGAGCTGTTTTTT.

The genes are TRBV5-4 and TRBJ2-1, with TRBD1 identical over 9 bases. CDR3 length equals 15 residues. Trimming took 0 bases from V and 3 from J; bases not matched to a gene: 1. Germline values: CDR1 SGHNT, CDR2 YYREEE (reference sequence). CDR3 nucleotide sequence: TGTGCCAGCAGCTTGGACAGGGGGCTCTACAATGAGCAGTTCTTC. It encodes CASSLDRGLYNEQFF.

The chain combines TRBV27 with TRBJ1-1; D gene uncertain. The CDR3 has 15 amino acids. Trimming pared 5 bases from V and 2 bases from J, leaving 15 bases between. Germline V gives CDR1 MNHEY, CDR2 SMNVEV (reference sequence). The CDR3 sequence: CASSPMQAGNTEAFF. CDR3 nucleotides: TGTGCCAGCAGTCCAATGCAGGCGGGAAACACTGAAGCTTTCTTT.

The chain links TRBV30 to TRBJ2-7; maybe TRBD1 (5 bases). Germline lookup yields CDR1 GTSNPN and CDR2 SVGIG (reference sequence). The CDR3 contains 14 residues. Trimming removed 0 bases at V and 2 bases at J, with 11 bases between. Here the CDR3 DNA reads TGTGCCTGGAGTGTACTGGGGCTTCCCTACGAGCAGTACGTC. The encoded protein is CAWSVLGLPYEQYV.

This chain connects TRBV7-2 to TRBJ1-2, with TRBD1 matching 7 bases. Trimming took 4 bases from V and 6 from J; bases not matched to a gene: 5. The CDR3 contains 13 residues. Germline CDR1 reads SGHTA; CDR2 reads FQGNSA. The CDR3 DNA reads TGTGCCAGCAGCTATCACAGGGGAGATGGCTACACCTTC. Its translation is CASSYHRGDGYTF.

The J gene is TRBJ2-1, the V gene TRBV28, with 12 bases fitting TRBD2. V dropped 5 bases and J dropped 16; count of bases not matched to a gene: 12. The germline CDR1 and CDR2 sequences are MDHEN and SYDVKM. CDR3 size: 14 residues. The CDR3 nucleotides read TGTGCCAGCAGTAGACTAGCGGGGGAAATCGCCAACTTCTTC. Its protein product is CASSRLAGEIANFF.

The gene calls are TRBV13 and TRBJ2-6, with 8 bases identical to TRBD1. CDR1 PRHDT and CDR2 FYEKMQ come from the germline V gene (reference sequence). V lost 5 bases to trimming and J lost 0 bases; unmatched junction nucleotides: 12. The CDR3 runs to 19 residues. CDR3 region: CASSLDRGSHSSGANVLTF. The DNA of the CDR3 is TGTGCCAGCAGCCTAGACAGGGGATCACACAGCTCTGGGGCCAACGTCCTGACTTTC.

CDR3 sequence: CASSPPSVTGANVLTF. The CDR3 DNA is TGTGCCAGCTCACCACCGAGCGTCACTGGGGCCAACGTCCTGACTTTC. The V call is TRBV18, the J call TRBJ2-6; unclear D gene. This CDR3 has 16 amino acids. Germline V gives CDR1 KGHSH, CDR2 LQKENI. Trimming took 0 bases from V and 2 from J, leaving 8 bases between them.

The chain couples TRBV7-2 to TRBJ2-1; 9 positions agree with TRBD2. The CDR3 runs 15 residues. CDR1 and CDR2 from the germline V gene are SGHTA and FQGNSA. V was clipped by 4 bases and J by 4 bases; unmatched bases: 5. CDR3 bases: TGTGCCAGCAGCTCCGCTAGCGGGATGTACAATGAGCAGTTCTTC. Translating gives CASSSASGMYNEQFF. Together with reference TRBV7-2 and TRBJ2-1, the CDR3 gives the full variable domain: GAGVSQSPSNKVTEKGKDVELRCDPISGHTALYWYRQSLGQGLEFLIYFQGNSAPDKSGLPSDRFSAERTGGSVSTLTIQRTQQEDSAVYLCASSSASGMYNEQFFGPGTRLTVL.

To note about this clone: The junction does not match germline at one end; this may be a read error. This chain links TRBV6-1 with TRBJ1-2; TRBD1 matches 9 bases. Germline CDR1 MNHNS, CDR2 SASEGT. CDR3 length: 14 amino acids. This CDR3 reads CASSEGQGGYGCTF. CDR3 bases: TGTGCCAGCAGTGAAGGACAGGGGGGCTATGGCTGCACCTTC.

The V and J genes are TRBV5-4 and TRBJ2-1; 11 bases map to TRBD2. The junction had 11 bases not matched to a gene; V was cut back by 4 bases and J by 14 bases. Germline V CDR1 and CDR2: SGHNT, YYREEE (reference sequence). The CDR3 runs to 14 residues. CDR3 residues: CASSQGTSGGGEFF. CDR3 coding DNA: TGTGCCAGCAGCCAAGGGACTAGCGGAGGGGGGGAGTTCTTC.

V is TRBV18 and J is TRBJ1-2, with TRBD1 identical over 8 bases. With 6 bases clipped from V and 8 bases from J, the junction kept 14 bases outside the gene matches. The germline V gene has CDR1 KGHSH and CDR2 LQKENI. CDR3 length: 15 residues. This CDR3 reads CASSDGTGGEDGYTF. CDR3 DNA: TGTGCCAGCTCCGACGGGACAGGAGGGGAAGACGGCTACACCTTC. Variable domain in full (rest from reference TRBV18 and TRBJ1-2): NAGVMQNPRHLVRRRGQEARLRCSPMKGHSHVYWYRQLPEEGLKFMVYLQKENIIDESGMPKERFSAEFPKEGPSILRIQQVVRGDSAAYFCASSDGTGGEDGYTFGSGTRLTVV.

This chain uses TRBV10-2 with TRBJ1-1; the match to TRBD1 covers 7 bases. The CDR3 is 12 amino acids. Germline V gives CDR1 WSHSY, CDR2 SAAADI. J lost 3 bases, V lost 9 bases, and 4 bases had no gene match. The CDR3: CASGQAYTEAFF. The CDR3 coding sequence is TGCGCCAGTGGACAGGCCTACACTGAAGCTTTCTTT.

V and J are TRBV5-1 and TRBJ2-5, with D perhaps TRBD2 (6 bases). This CDR3 comprises 17 residues. Germline V gene lookup returns CDR1 SGHRS and CDR2 YFSETQ. V dropped 1 base and J dropped 2 bases, with 18 bases sitting between them. CDR3 in amino acids: CASSLNRSGLLQETQYF. Written as DNA, the CDR3 is TGCGCCAGCAGCTTGAACCGCTCAGGACTACTACAAGAGACCCAGTACTTC.